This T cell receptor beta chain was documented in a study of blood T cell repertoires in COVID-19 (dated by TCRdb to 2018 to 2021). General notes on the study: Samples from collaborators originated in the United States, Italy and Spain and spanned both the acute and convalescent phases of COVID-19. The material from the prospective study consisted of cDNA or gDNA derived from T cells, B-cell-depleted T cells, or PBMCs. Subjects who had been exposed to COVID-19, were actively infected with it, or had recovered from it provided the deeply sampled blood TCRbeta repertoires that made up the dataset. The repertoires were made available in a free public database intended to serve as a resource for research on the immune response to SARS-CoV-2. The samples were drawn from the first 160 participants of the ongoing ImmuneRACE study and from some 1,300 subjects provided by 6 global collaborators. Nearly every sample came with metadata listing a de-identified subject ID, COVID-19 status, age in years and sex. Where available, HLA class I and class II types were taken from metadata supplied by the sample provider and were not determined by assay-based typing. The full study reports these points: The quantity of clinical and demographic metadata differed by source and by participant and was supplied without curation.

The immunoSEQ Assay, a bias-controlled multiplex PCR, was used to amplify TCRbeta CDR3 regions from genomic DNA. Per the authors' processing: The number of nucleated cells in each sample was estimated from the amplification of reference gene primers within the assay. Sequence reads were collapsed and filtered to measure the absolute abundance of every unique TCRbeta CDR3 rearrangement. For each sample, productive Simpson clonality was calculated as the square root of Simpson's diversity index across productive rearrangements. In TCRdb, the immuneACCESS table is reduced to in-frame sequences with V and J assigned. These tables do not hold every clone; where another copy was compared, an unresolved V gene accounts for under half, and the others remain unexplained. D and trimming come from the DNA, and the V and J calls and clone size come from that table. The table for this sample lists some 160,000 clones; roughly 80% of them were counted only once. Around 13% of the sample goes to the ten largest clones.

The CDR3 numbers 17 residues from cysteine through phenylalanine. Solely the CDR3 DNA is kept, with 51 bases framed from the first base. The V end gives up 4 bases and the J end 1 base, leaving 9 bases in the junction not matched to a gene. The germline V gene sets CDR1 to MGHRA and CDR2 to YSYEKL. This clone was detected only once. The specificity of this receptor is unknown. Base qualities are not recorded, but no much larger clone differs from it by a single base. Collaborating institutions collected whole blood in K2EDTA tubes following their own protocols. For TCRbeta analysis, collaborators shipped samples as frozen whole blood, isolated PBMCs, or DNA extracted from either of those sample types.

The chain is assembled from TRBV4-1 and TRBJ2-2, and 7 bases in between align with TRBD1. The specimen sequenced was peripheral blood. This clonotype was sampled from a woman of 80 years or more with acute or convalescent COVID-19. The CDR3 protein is CASSRTPGQRNTGELFF. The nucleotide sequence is TGCGCCAGCAGCCGGACTCCGGGACAGAGGAACACCGGGGAGCTGTTTTTT.